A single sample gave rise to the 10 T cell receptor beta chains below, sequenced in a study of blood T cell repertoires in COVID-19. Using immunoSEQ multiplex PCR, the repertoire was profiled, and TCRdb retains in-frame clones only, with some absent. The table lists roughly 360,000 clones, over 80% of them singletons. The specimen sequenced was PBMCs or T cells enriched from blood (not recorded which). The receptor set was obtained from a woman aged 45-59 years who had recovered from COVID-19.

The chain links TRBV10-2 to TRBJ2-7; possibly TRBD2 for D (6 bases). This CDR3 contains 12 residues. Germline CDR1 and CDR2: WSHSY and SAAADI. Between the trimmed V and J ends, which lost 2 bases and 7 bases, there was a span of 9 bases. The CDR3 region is CASSEGGWEQYF. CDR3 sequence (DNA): TGCGCCAGCAGTGAGGGGGGGTGGGAGCAGTACTTC.

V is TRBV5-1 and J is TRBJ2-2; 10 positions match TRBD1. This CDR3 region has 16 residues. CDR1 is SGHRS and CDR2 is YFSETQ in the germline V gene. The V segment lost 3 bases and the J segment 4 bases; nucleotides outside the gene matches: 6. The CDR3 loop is CASSSGTGASTGELFF. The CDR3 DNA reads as TGCGCCAGCAGCTCCGGGACAGGGGCCTCCACCGGGGAGCTGTTTTTT. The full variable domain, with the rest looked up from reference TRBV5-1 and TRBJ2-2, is KAGVTQTPRYLIKTRGQQVTLSCSPISGHRSVSWYQQTPGQGLQFLFEYFSETQRNKGNFPGRFSGRQFSNSRSEMNVSTLELGDSALYLCASSSGTGASTGELFFGEGSRLTVL.

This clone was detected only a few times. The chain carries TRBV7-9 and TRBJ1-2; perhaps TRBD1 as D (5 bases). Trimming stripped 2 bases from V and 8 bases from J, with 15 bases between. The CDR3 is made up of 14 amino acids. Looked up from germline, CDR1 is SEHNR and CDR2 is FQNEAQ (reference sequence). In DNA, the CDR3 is TGTGCCAGCAGCTTACGGTCTGGGGGGAACGGCTACACCTTC. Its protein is CASSLRSGGNGYTF.

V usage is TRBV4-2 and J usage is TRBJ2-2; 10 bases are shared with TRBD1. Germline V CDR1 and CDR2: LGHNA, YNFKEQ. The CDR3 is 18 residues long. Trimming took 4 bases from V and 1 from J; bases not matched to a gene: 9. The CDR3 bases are TGTGCCAGCAGCCCTGGACAGGGGGAAGGGTTGAACACCGGGGAGCTGTTTTTT. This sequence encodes CASSPGQGEGLNTGELFF.

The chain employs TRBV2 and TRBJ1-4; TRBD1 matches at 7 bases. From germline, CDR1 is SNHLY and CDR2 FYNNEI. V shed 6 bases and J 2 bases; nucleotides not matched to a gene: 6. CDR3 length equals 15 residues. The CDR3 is CASRATGTTNEKLFF. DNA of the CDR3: TGTGCCAGCAGGGCGACAGGGACGACTAATGAAAAACTGTTTTTT.

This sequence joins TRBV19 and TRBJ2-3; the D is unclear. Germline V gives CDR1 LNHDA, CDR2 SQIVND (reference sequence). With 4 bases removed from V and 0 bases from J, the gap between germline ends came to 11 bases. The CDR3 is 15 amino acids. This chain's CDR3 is CASSKTPHSTDTQYF. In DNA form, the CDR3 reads TGTGCCAGTAGTAAGACTCCCCATAGCACAGATACGCAGTATTTT.

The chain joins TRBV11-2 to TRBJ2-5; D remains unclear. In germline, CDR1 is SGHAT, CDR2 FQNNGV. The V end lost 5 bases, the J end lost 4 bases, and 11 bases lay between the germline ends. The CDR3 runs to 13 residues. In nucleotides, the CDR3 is TGTGCCAGCAGCCCCGGGTTTGTAGAGACCCAGTACTTC. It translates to CASSPGFVETQYF.

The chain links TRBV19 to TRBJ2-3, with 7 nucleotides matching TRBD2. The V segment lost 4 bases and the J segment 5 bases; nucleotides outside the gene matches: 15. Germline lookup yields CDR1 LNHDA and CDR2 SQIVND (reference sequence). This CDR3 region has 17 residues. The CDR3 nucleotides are TGTGCCAGTAGTACTTCGCGACTAGCCCCACCGGGAGATACGCAGTATTTT. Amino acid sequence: CASSTSRLAPPGDTQYF. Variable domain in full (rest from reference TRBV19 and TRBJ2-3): DGGITQSPKYLFRKEGQNVTLSCEQNLNHDAMYWYRQDPGQGLRLIYYSQIVNDFQKGDIAEGYSVSREKKESFPLTVTSAQKNPTAFYLCASSTSRLAPPGDTQYFGPGTRLTVL.

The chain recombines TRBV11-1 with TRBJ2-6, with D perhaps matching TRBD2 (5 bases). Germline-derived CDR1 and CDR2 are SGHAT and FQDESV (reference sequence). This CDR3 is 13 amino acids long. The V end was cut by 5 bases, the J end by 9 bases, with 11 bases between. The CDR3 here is CASSPSGGNVLTF. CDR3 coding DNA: TGTGCCAGCAGCCCCAGCGGTGGCAACGTCCTGACTTTC.

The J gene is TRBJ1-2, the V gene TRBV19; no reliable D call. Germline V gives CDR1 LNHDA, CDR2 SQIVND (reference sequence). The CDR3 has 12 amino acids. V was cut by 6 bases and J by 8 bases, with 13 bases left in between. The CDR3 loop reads CASRRVDLGYTF. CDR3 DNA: TGTGCCAGTAGGAGGGTTGACCTCGGCTACACCTTC.